One sample yielded the 28 T cell receptor beta chains listed below, sequenced in a study of blood T cell repertoires in COVID-19. Sequenced by immunoSEQ multiplex PCR; TCRdb stores in-frame clones only, minus some. Counted here are a few hundred thousand clones, around 92% occurring once; the ten biggest clones make up 1% to 1.5%. Material for sequencing was peripheral blood. The receptors were sampled from a man between 40 and 49 years old with acute or convalescent COVID-19.

The rearrangement joins TRBV7-3 to TRBJ2-5; no reliable D call. The ends were cut back, 1 base at V and 3 bases at J, with 6 bases in the middle. The CDR3 covers 13 residues. The germline V gene has CDR1 SGHTA and CDR2 FQGTGA. CDR3 protein: CASSLIFKETQYF. The DNA of the CDR3 is TGTGCCAGCAGCTTAATTTTCAAAGAGACCCAGTACTTC. The whole variable domain, remainder taken from reference TRBV7-3 and TRBJ2-5, is GAGVSQTPSNKVTEKGKYVELRCDPISGHTALYWYRQSLGQGPEFLIYFQGTGAADDSGLPNDRFFAVRPEGSVSTLKIQRTERGDSAVYLCASSLIFKETQYFGPGTRLLVL.

This clone has a single count. CDR3 amino acids: CASNHRVSQPQHF. CDR3 nucleotides: TGTGCCAGCAACCATCGGGTAAGCCAGCCCCAGCATTTT. The rearrangement links TRBV27 to TRBJ1-5; D is unresolved. The CDR3 has 13 residues. Germline V gives CDR1 MNHEY, CDR2 SMNVEV (reference sequence). Trimming shortened V by 7 bases and J by 7 bases, and 14 bases separated the two germline ends.

The table lists this clone with a few counts. The gene calls are TRBV28 and TRBJ2-1; maybe TRBD1 (5 bases). The CDR3 extends over 13 amino acids. The V end lost 6 bases, the J end lost 10 bases, and 16 bases lay between the germline ends. Per the germline V gene, CDR1 is MDHEN and CDR2 is SYDVKM. CDR3 nucleotides: TGTGCCAGCAGCAAGGGGCACTTCAAGGAGCAGTTCTTC. Translated: CASSKGHFKEQFF.

This clone was seen just once. The rearrangement joins TRBV28 to TRBJ1-5; no clear D. This CDR3 comprises 14 residues. The V gene lost 8 bases and the J gene lost 0 bases, with 11 bases spanning the gap. The germline CDR1 and CDR2 sequences are MDHEN and SYDVKM. The CDR3 spells CASLEVGSNQPQHF. The CDR3 DNA reads as TGTGCCAGCCTGGAGGTCGGTAGCAATCAGCCCCAGCATTTT.

This clone was detected a few times. The chain links TRBV5-4 to TRBJ2-3, with D perhaps matching TRBD1 (7 bases). Trimming left V 0 bases short and J 5 bases short, with 16 bases between. Germline lookup yields CDR1 SGHNT and CDR2 YYREEE (reference sequence). The CDR3 contains 16 residues. The CDR3 loop is CASSLERGRGEDTQYF. The CDR3 DNA follows: TGTGCCAGCAGCTTGGAAAGGGGCAGGGGGGAAGATACGCAGTATTTT.

This clone has more than one count but fewer than ten. This rearrangement joins TRBV3-1 (or the pseudogene TRBV3-2) to TRBJ2-2, with D uncertain. The germline V gene encodes CDR1 LGHDT and CDR2 YNNKEL (reference sequence). With 4 bases removed from V and 2 bases from J, the gap between germline ends came to 5 bases. This CDR3 contains 13 residues. DNA of the CDR3: TGTGCCAGCAGCCCCACTAACACCGGGGAGCTGTTTTTT. Protein: CASSPTNTGELFF.

The rearrangement uses TRBV11-3 and TRBJ2-1, with a weak D call TRBD2 (6 bases). This CDR3 is built from 13 residues. The ends were cut back, 4 bases at V and 5 bases at J, with 9 bases in the middle. Germline V gives CDR1 SGHNT, CDR2 YENEEA. The CDR3: CASSSGEDNEQFF. The CDR3 region has the DNA TGTGCCAGCAGCTCGGGGGAGGACAATGAGCAGTTCTTC.

The V and J genes are TRBV7-9 and TRBJ2-1; D perhaps matches TRBD1 (6 bases). The CDR3 is 17 residues long. Per the germline V gene, CDR1 is SEHNR and CDR2 is FQNEAQ (reference sequence). V shed 0 bases and J shed 4 bases, with 16 bases lying between them. The CDR3 DNA is TGTGCCAGCAGCTTAGCAGCTTTACAGGGAGCATACAATGAGCAGTTCTTC. Translating it yields CASSLAALQGAYNEQFF.

With regard to this clone: In the same sample, other DNA sequences code for this CDR3. The gene calls are TRBV27 and TRBJ2-7; 9 nucleotides match TRBD1. The CDR3 consists of 14 residues. V gave up 4 bases and J gave up 3 bases; unmatched junction bases: 4. Germline loops: CDR1 MNHEY, CDR2 SMNVEV (reference sequence). The CDR3: CASSSDRGSYEQYF. CDR3 coding DNA: TGTGCCAGCAGTTCCGACAGGGGGAGCTACGAGCAGTACTTC.

This clone was seen only once. The chain combines TRBV6-1 with TRBJ2-6; D unclear. The V gene lost 2 bases and the J gene lost 4 bases, with 18 bases spanning the gap. The CDR3 is made up of 18 amino acids. From germline, CDR1 is MNHNS and CDR2 SASEGT. CDR3 in amino acids: CASSERSAAYVGANVLTF. The CDR3 bases are TGTGCCAGCAGTGAAAGGTCGGCGGCCTACGTGGGGGCCAACGTCCTGACTTTC.

The rearrangement joins TRBV27 to TRBJ2-1, with 13 bases identical to TRBD2. Germline values: CDR1 MNHEY, CDR2 SMNVEV (reference sequence). Germline trimming cut 5 bases from V and 0 bases from J; bases unmatched to any gene: 7. The CDR3 is 18 amino acids. The CDR3 DNA follows: TGTGCCAGCAGTAACCCGGGACTAGCGGGGTCCTCCTACAATGAGCAGTTCTTC. Translated: CASSNPGLAGSSYNEQFF.

The chain carries TRBV28 and TRBJ1-2; D not resolved. Trimming took 2 bases from V and 6 from J, leaving 16 bases between them. The CDR3 extends over 15 amino acids. The germline gives CDR1 MDHEN, CDR2 SYDVKM. The DNA of the CDR3 is TGTGCCAGCAGTTTAAGCGTTGGCCAGACCAATGGCTACACCTTC. This translates into CASSLSVGQTNGYTF.

This clone was detected only once. The chain carries TRBV27 and TRBJ2-7, with 11 bases identical to TRBD2. Germline V CDR1 and CDR2: MNHEY, SMNVEV (reference sequence). The CDR3 is made up of 17 amino acids. The ends lost 1 base at V and 3 bases at J; junction bases unmatched: 8. The CDR3 DNA reads as TGTGCCAGCAGTTTATTCGCTGGGACTAGCGGCTTCTACGAGCAGTACTTC. Encoded protein: CASSLFAGTSGFYEQYF.

This chain joins TRBV19 and TRBJ2-2, with TRBD2 identical over 8 bases. V dropped 5 bases and J dropped 5; count of bases not matched to a gene: 13. CDR3 length: 17 amino acids. CDR1 and CDR2 (germline): LNHDA, SQIVND (reference sequence). The CDR3 region has the DNA TGTGCCAGTAGTGCCGTTTTGACGGGAGGGGGGACCGGGGAGCTGTTTTTT. Amino acids: CASSAVLTGGGTGELFF.

The J gene is TRBJ1-5, the V gene TRBV6-6; no firm D call. CDR3 length: 14 residues. Trimming left V 2 bases short and J 2 bases short, with 7 bases between. Germline values: CDR1 MNHNY, CDR2 SVGAGI (reference sequence). As DNA, the CDR3 is TGTGCCAGCAGTTACGACACAGGCAATCAGCCCCAGCATTTT. It codes for CASSYDTGNQPQHF.

In its sample, this clone was seen once. V gene TRBV5-4 combines with J gene TRBJ2-7; D uncertain. Trimming left V 4 bases short and J 4 bases short, with 9 bases between. The CDR3 totals 12 residues. Germline CDR1 SGHNT, CDR2 YYREEE (reference sequence). The CDR3 reads CASSLSGYEQYF. CDR3 DNA: TGTGCCAGCAGCCTCAGTGGTTACGAGCAGTACTTC.

This chain joins TRBV27 and TRBJ2-1, with TRBD1 identical over 8 bases. Germline V gene data show CDR1 as MNHEY and CDR2 as SMNVEV (reference sequence). V shed 7 bases, J shed 6 bases, and the junction held 8 bases outside the gene matches. This CDR3 region has 14 residues. CDR3 sequence (DNA): TGTGCCAGCAAATTTAGGACAGGGTTCAATGAGCAGTTCTTC. Translated, it gives CASKFRTGFNEQFF.

The gene calls are TRBV15 and TRBJ1-3; D uncertain. The CDR3 totals 16 residues. Germline CDR1 is LNHNV and CDR2 is YYDKDF (reference sequence). Trimming removed 0 bases from V and 0 bases from J, with 9 bases in between. The CDR3 protein is CATSRDRTNSGNTIYF. In nucleotides, the CDR3 is TGTGCCACCAGCAGAGATAGAACTAACTCTGGAAACACCATATATTTT.

This clone occurred once. The J gene is TRBJ2-7, the V gene TRBV14; D gene uncertain. V was trimmed by 1 base and J by 5 bases, leaving 9 bases between them. The CDR3 contains 13 residues. CDR1 is SGHDN, CDR2 FVKESK, per germline. CDR3 nucleotide sequence: TGTGCCAGCAGCCAAGTAGGCGGAAACGAGCAGTACTTC. It codes for CASSQVGGNEQYF.

The chain has TRBV5-1 and TRBJ1-6; 10 bases fit TRBD1. Germline V gene data show CDR1 as SGHRS and CDR2 as YFSETQ. J was trimmed by 6 bases and V by 3 bases; bases with no gene match: 9. The CDR3 length is 17 residues. The CDR3 nucleotides are TGCGCCAGCAGCTCCCTTTTCGGGACAGGGGTTAATTCACCCCTCCACTTT. Amino acids: CASSSLFGTGVNSPLHF.

The genes are TRBV25-1 and TRBJ2-2; D not resolved. Germline V lookup: CDR1 MGHDK, CDR2 SYGVNS. V lost 0 bases and J lost 6, with 5 bases in between. This CDR3 contains 13 residues. This chain's CDR3 is CASSEYIPGELFF. DNA of the CDR3: TGTGCCAGCAGTGAATATATCCCCGGGGAGCTGTTTTTT.

The rearrangement uses TRBV7-9 and TRBJ1-2; the D gene is possibly TRBD1 (5 bases). CDR3 size: 15 residues. Trimming removed 0 bases from V and 4 bases from J, with 12 bases in between. The germline V gene encodes CDR1 SEHNR and CDR2 FQNEAQ (reference sequence). CDR3 residues: CASSLATATLYGYTF. CDR3 nucleotide sequence: TGTGCCAGCAGCTTAGCGACAGCGACTCTCTATGGCTACACCTTC. The variable domain in full, with the rest retrieved from reference TRBV7-9 and TRBJ1-2, is DTGVSQNPRHKITKRGQNVTFRCDPISEHNRLYWYRQTLGQGPEFLTYFQNEAQLEKSRLLSDRFSAERPKGSFSTLEIQRTEQGDSAMYLCASSLATATLYGYTFGSGTRLTVV.

V and J are TRBV19 and TRBJ2-1; 9 positions match TRBD1. This CDR3 has 13 amino acids. The germline gives CDR1 LNHDA, CDR2 SQIVND (reference sequence). J lost 9 bases, V lost 6 bases, and 6 bases had no gene match. CDR3 loop: CASSNRGRGEQFF. CDR3 coding DNA: TGTGCCAGTAGCAACAGGGGGCGCGGTGAGCAGTTCTTC.

The rearrangement joins TRBV30 to TRBJ1-2, with a tentative D call TRBD1 (5 bases). Trimming shortened V by 1 base and J by 7 bases, and 10 bases separated the two germline ends. Looked up from germline, CDR1 is GTSNPN and CDR2 is SVGIG (reference sequence). The CDR3 sequence is 12 residues long. Written as DNA, the CDR3 is TGTGCCTGGAGTGCGCAGGGAAGTGGCTACACCTTC. Translated: CAWSAQGSGYTF. Combining the CDR3 with reference TRBV30 and TRBJ1-2 gives the whole variable domain SQTIHQWPATLVQPVGSPLSLECTVEGTSNPNLYWYRQAAGRGLQLLFYSVGIGQISSEVPQNLSASRPQDRQFILSSKKLLLSDSGFYLCAWSAQGSGYTFGSGTRLTVV.

This clone was counted a single time. The chain joins TRBV28 to TRBJ1-5, with TRBD1 as a possible D gene (6 bases). The ends were cut back, 1 base at V and 5 bases at J, with 15 bases in the middle. From germline, CDR1 is MDHEN and CDR2 SYDVKM. This CDR3 region has 16 residues. The CDR3 sequence: CASSLSAGGADQPQHF. In DNA, the CDR3 is TGTGCCAGCAGTTTATCCGCGGGGGGCGCGGATCAGCCCCAGCATTTT.

This chain uses TRBV2 with TRBJ1-2; the match to TRBD1 covers 9 bases. With V trimmed by 8 bases and J by 5 bases, 9 bases remained unmatched. Germline CDR1 SNHLY, CDR2 FYNNEI. The CDR3 contains 14 residues. CDR3 loop: CASCWRTGEYGYTF. In DNA, the CDR3 is TGTGCCAGCTGTTGGAGGACAGGGGAATATGGCTACACCTTC.

This clone showed up just once. This chain uses TRBV4-1 with TRBJ1-2, with TRBD1 matching 12 bases. CDR3 length equals 18 residues. Germline CDR1 MGHRA, CDR2 YSYEKL. After removal of 4 bases from V and 2 bases from J, the junction contained 11 bases not matched to a gene. The CDR3 DNA sequence: TGCGCCAGCAGCCGTAAGGGGACAGGGGGCGAAGTCAACTATGGCTACACCTTC. This sequence encodes CASSRKGTGGEVNYGYTF.

The chain links TRBV7-2 to TRBJ2-7; D perhaps matches TRBD1 (6 bases). Per germline, CDR1 SGHTA and CDR2 FQGNSA. The CDR3 has 15 residues. V lost 1 base to trimming and J lost 6 bases, with 16 bases between them. The CDR3 DNA sequence: TGTGCCAGCAGCTTAGTGGGTACAGGGTTGAGCGAGCAGTACTTC. Translating it yields CASSLVGTGLSEQYF.